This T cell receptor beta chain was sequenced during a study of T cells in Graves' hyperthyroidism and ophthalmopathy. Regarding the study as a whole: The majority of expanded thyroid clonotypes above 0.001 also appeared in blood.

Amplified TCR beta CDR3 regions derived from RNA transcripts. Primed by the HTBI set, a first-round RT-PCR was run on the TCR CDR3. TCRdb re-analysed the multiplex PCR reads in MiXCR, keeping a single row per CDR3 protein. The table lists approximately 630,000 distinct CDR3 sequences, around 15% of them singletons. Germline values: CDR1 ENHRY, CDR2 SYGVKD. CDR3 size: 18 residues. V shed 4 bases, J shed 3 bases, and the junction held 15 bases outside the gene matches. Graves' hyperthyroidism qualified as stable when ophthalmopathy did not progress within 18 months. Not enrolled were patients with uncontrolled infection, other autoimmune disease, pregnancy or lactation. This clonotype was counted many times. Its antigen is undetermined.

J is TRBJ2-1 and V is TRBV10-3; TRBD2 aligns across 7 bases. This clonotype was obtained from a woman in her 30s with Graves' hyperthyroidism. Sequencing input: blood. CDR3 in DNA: TGTGCCATCAGTGTTTGGGTGAGGCTAGCGGACTTCTACAATGAGCAGTTCTTC. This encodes CAISVWVRLADFYNEQFF.